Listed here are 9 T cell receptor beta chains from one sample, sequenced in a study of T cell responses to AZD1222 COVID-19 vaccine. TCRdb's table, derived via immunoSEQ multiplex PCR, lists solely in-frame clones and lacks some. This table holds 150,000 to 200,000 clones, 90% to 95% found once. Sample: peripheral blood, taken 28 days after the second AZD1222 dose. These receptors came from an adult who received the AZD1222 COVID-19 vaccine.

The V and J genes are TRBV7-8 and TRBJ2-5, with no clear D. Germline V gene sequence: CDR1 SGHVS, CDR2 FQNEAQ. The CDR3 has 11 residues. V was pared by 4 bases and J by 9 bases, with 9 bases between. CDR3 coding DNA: TGTGCCAGCAGCTCATACTCGGCCCAGTACTTC. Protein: CASSSYSAQYF.

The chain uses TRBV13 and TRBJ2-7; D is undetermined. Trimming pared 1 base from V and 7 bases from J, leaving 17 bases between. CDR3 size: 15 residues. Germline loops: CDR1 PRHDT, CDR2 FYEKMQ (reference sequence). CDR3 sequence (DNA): TGTGCCAGCAGCTTAGTTCCGACAACTCCTACGGAGCAGTACTTC. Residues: CASSLVPTTPTEQYF.

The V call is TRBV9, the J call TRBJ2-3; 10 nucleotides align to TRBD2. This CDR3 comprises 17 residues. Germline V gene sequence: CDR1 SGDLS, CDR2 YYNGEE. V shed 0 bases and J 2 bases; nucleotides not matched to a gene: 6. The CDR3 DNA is TGTGCCAGCAGCGTAGGCTTGGGACTAGCGAACACAGATACGCAGTATTTT. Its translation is CASSVGLGLANTDTQYF.

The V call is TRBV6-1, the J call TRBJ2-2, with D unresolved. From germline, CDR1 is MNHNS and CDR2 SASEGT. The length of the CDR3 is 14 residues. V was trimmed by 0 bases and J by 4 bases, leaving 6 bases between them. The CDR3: CASSEALGTGELFF. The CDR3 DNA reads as TGTGCCAGCAGTGAAGCGCTGGGCACCGGGGAGCTGTTTTTT.

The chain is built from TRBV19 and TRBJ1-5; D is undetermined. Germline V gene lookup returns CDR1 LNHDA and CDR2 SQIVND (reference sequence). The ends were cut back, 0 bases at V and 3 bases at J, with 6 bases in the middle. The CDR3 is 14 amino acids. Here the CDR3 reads CASSIDHNNQPQHF. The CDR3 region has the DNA TGTGCCAGTAGTATAGACCACAACAATCAGCCCCAGCATTTT.

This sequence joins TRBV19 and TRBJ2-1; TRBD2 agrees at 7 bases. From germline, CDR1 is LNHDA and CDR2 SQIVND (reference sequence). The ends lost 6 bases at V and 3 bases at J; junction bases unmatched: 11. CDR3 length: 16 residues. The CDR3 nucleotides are TGTGCCAGTAGCCCGGTTGGGGGGGAACACTACAATGAGCAGTTCTTC. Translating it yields CASSPVGGEHYNEQFF.

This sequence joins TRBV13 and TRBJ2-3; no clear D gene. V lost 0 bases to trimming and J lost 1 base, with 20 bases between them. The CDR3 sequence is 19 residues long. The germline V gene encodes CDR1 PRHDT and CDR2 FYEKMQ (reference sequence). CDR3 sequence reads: CASSLGPSQGLLGTDTQYF. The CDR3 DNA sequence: TGTGCCAGCAGCTTAGGCCCTTCGCAAGGGCTCCTTGGCACAGATACGCAGTATTTT.

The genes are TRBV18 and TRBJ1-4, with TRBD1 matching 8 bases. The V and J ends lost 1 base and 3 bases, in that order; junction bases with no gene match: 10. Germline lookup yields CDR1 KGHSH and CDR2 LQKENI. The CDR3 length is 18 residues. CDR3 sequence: CASSPRWAGGDPNEKLFF. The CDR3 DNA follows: TGTGCCAGCTCACCACGGTGGGCAGGGGGCGACCCTAATGAAAAACTGTTTTTT.

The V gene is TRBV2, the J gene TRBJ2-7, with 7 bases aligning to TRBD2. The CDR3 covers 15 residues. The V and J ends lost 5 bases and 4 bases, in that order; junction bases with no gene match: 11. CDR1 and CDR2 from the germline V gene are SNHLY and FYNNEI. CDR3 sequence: CASSSLAASPYEQYF. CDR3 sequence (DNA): TGTGCCAGCAGTTCCCTAGCGGCCAGTCCTTACGAGCAGTACTTC.